This entry lists 15 T cell receptor beta chains sequenced from one sample in a study of TIL therapy for anti-PD-1-resistant metastatic lung cancer (TCRdb year 2021). TCR beta CDR3 regions were amplified from genomic DNA by bias-controlled multiplex PCR with the immunoSEQ v3 hsTCRB kit. TCRdb limited this immuneACCESS table to in-frame rearrangements with V and J called. A share of clones is missing; checked studies link under half to unresolved V genes, and the rest is unexplained. The sample data list approximately 2,600 clones, and 73% of these were observed just once. About 16% of the sample is held by the ten biggest clonotypes. In the paper's terms, the time point label means: pre-treatment sample, taken before nivolumab and TIL therapy. Baseline tumor samples were excised metastases, mostly pleural nodules or supraclavicular lymph nodes, from the same resection used to grow TIL. The source material was tumor tissue, sampled at baseline. Receptors were obtained from a person between 25 and 80 years old with non-small cell lung cancer. Some clones in this sample may be carry-over from other donors' samples.

The CDR3 sequence: CAWNRGPGSGANVLTF. The CDR3 region has the DNA TGTGCCTGGAACAGGGGGCCGGGTTCTGGGGCCAACGTCCTGACTTTC. The chain carries TRBV30 and TRBJ2-6; 9 positions agree with TRBD1. With 4 bases clipped from V and 1 base from J, the junction kept 5 bases outside the gene matches. This CDR3 has 16 amino acids. CDR1 is GTSNPN, CDR2 SVGIG, per germline (reference sequence).

V gene TRBV28 combines with J gene TRBJ2-2; D assignment may be TRBD1 or TRBD2 (6 bases each). From germline, CDR1 is MDHEN and CDR2 SYDVKM. The CDR3 consists of 16 residues. V shed 4 bases and J shed 5 bases, with 17 bases lying between them. The CDR3 DNA sequence: TGTGCCAGCAGTTCGTCAGGAGGGGGTGGAACCGGGGAGCTGTTTTTT. It specifies CASSSSGGGGTGELFF.

The rearrangement joins TRBV7-9 to TRBJ2-5, with D possibly being TRBD1 (5 bases). The CDR3 is 15 residues long. Between the trimmed V and J ends, which lost 4 bases and 5 bases, there was a span of 17 bases. Germline V gene lookup returns CDR1 SEHNR and CDR2 FQNEAQ (reference sequence). CDR3 nucleotides: TGTGCCAGCAGCTACGGTCAGGGCCTAGGGGAGACCCAGTACTTC. Encoded protein: CASSYGQGLGETQYF. Complete variable domain (other parts from reference TRBV7-9 and TRBJ2-5): DTGVSQNPRHKITKRGQNVTFRCDPISEHNRLYWYRQTLGQGPEFLTYFQNEAQLEKSRLLSDRFSAERPKGSFSTLEIQRTEQGDSAMYLCASSYGQGLGETQYFGPGTRLLVL.

The CDR3 spells CASSQREGGDTQYF. As DNA, the CDR3 is TGTGCCAGCTCTCAGCGGGAGGGAGGAGATACGCAGTATTTT. The chain combines TRBV18 with TRBJ2-3, with 10 positions matching TRBD2. Trimming removed 6 bases from V and 5 bases from J; junction bases left unmatched: 5. The CDR3 is 14 residues long. In germline, CDR1 is KGHSH, CDR2 LQKENI.

This chain links TRBV6-1 with TRBJ2-7; TRBD1 matches 8 bases. CDR3 length: 13 residues. Unmatched junction bases numbered 6, after V lost 6 bases and J lost 5 bases. In germline, CDR1 is MNHNS, CDR2 SASEGT. CDR3: CASRDRGTHEQYF. CDR3 sequence (DNA): TGTGCCAGCAGAGACAGGGGTACACACGAGCAGTACTTC.

The rearrangement uses TRBV11-3 and TRBJ2-5; 8 bases are shared with TRBD1. Germline CDR1 reads SGHNT; CDR2 reads YENEEA. The V and J ends lost 6 bases and 6 bases, in that order; junction bases with no gene match: 15. The CDR3 contains 16 residues. For the CDR3, the DNA is TGTGCCAGCAGGAAAGAGGCAGGGGGCGGGGCGAAGACCCAGTACTTC. Amino acids: CASRKEAGGGAKTQYF.

The rearrangement uses TRBV13 and TRBJ2-1; 10 nucleotides line up with TRBD1. Trimming cost V 4 bases and J 8 bases; bases outside gene matches: 14. Germline V gene sequence: CDR1 PRHDT, CDR2 FYEKMQ (reference sequence). CDR3 length: 17 residues. Written as DNA, the CDR3 is TGTGCCAGCAGCTCAGACCCGGGACAGGGGTTTGGGGATGAGCAGTTCTTC. It translates to CASSSDPGQGFGDEQFF. The full variable domain, its missing parts supplied by reference TRBV13 and TRBJ2-1, is AAGVIQSPRHLIKEKRETATLKCYPIPRHDTVYWYQQGPGQDPQFLISFYEKMQSDKGSIPDRFSAQQFSDYHSELNMSSLELGDSALYFCASSSDPGQGFGDEQFFGPGTRLTVL.

V is TRBV12-5 and J is TRBJ2-2; perhaps D is TRBD1 or TRBD2 (6 bases each). The germline V gene has CDR1 LGHNT and CDR2 FRNRAP. The V end lost 0 bases, the J end lost 3 bases, and 14 bases lay between the germline ends. The CDR3 covers 17 residues. CDR3 coding DNA: TGTGCTAGTGGTTTGGTCCGGGGGCGAAGGGACACCGGGGAGCTGTTTTTT. As protein: CASGLVRGRRDTGELFF.

The gene calls are TRBV28 and TRBJ2-7; TRBD1 might be the D (5 bases). Germline assignment: CDR1 MDHEN and CDR2 SYDVKM. The CDR3 is 16 amino acids. The V end lost 7 bases, the J end lost 1 base, and 20 bases lay between the germline ends. CDR3 sequence: CASTYASGIFSYEQYF. The CDR3 DNA follows: TGTGCCAGCACCTACGCCTCAGGGATTTTTTCCTACGAGCAGTACTTC.

The V and J genes are TRBV10-3 and TRBJ1-1; 9 bases line up with TRBD1. Trimming cost V 3 bases and J 5 bases; bases outside gene matches: 7. CDR1 and CDR2 (germline): ENHRY, SYGVKD. This CDR3 is 15 amino acids long. CDR3 nucleotide sequence: TGTGCCATCAGTGACCCACAGGGGGCGCGTACTGAAGCTTTCTTT. Protein product: CAISDPQGARTEAFF.

The chain recombines TRBV5-5 with TRBJ2-5, with a tentative D call TRBD2 (6 bases). This CDR3 spans 14 amino acids. Between the trimmed V and J ends, which lost 0 bases and 7 bases, there was a span of 13 bases. The germline V gene has CDR1 SGHKS and CDR2 YYEKEE (reference sequence). DNA for the CDR3: TGTGCCAGCAGCTTGGCGGCGGGGAGAGGGACCCAGTACTTC. It encodes CASSLAAGRGTQYF.

This chain uses TRBV27 with TRBJ2-7, with TRBD2 matching over 9 bases. The germline V gene has CDR1 MNHEY and CDR2 SMNVEV (reference sequence). This CDR3 contains 15 residues. J lost 4 bases, V lost 0 bases, and 4 bases had no gene match. In DNA form, the CDR3 reads TGTGCCAGCAGTTTATCTCTAGCGGGGCCGTACGAGCAGTACTTC. Translation: CASSLSLAGPYEQYF.

J is TRBJ2-1 and V is TRBV11-2, with TRBD1 matching 10 bases. Losses at the gene ends were 7 bases for V and 6 bases for J; bases not matched to a gene: 3. Germline CDR1 and CDR2: SGHAT and FQNNGV. The CDR3 sequence is 13 residues long. This CDR3 reads CASNGQGVNEQFF. CDR3 coding DNA: TGTGCCAGCAACGGACAGGGGGTCAATGAGCAGTTCTTC.

This clone showed up just a few times. The J gene is TRBJ1-5, the V gene TRBV30; perhaps TRBD1 as D (6 bases). CDR3 size: 13 residues. The germline V gene has CDR1 GTSNPN and CDR2 SVGIG (reference sequence). The germline V and J ends were trimmed by 4 bases and 2 bases, with 9 bases remaining between them. This CDR3 is CAWTGVGNQPQHF. The DNA for the CDR3 is TGTGCCTGGACAGGGGTAGGCAATCAGCCCCAGCATTTT.

The chain carries TRBV27 and TRBJ1-2, with no clear D. The V gene's germline CDR1 is MNHEY and CDR2 SMNVEV (reference sequence). Trimming stripped 2 bases from V and 5 bases from J, with 6 bases between. CDR3 length: 12 residues. The CDR3 loop reads CASSLAGYGYTF. CDR3 nucleotide sequence: TGTGCCAGCAGTTTAGCGGGGTATGGCTACACCTTC.